Each of the 15 T cell receptor beta chains below was sequenced from the same sample in a study of blood T cell repertoires in COVID-19. The assay was immunoSEQ multiplex PCR, and TCRdb's table has in-frame clones only and misses some. The sample has about 360,000 clones; approximately 86% are singletons. Material: peripheral blood. These receptors were collected from a human donor in a cohort sampled during active COVID-19.

This clone was recorded only once. The CDR3 reads CASSRPGTIRGETQYF. The CDR3 DNA reads TGTGCCAGCAGCCGCCCCGGGACTATTCGGGGGGAGACCCAGTACTTC. The chain joins TRBV6-2 or TRBV6-3 to TRBJ2-5; 7 nucleotides agree with TRBD2. Per the germline V gene, CDR1 is MNHEY and CDR2 is SVGEGT. This CDR3 is 16 amino acids long. The junction had 15 bases not matched to a gene; V was cut back by 6 bases and J by 5 bases.

The chain joins TRBV5-1 to TRBJ1-2; D is ambiguous. Germline V gene data show CDR1 as SGHRS and CDR2 as YFSETQ. The V end was cut by 0 bases, the J end by 6 bases, with 15 bases between. The CDR3 is 15 amino acids. CDR3 in amino acids: CASSLANLPRDGYTF. The DNA for the CDR3 is TGCGCCAGCAGCTTGGCCAATTTGCCGCGGGATGGCTACACCTTC. The variable domain in full, completed from reference TRBV5-1 and TRBJ1-2, reads KAGVTQTPRYLIKTRGQQVTLSCSPISGHRSVSWYQQTPGQGLQFLFEYFSETQRNKGNFPGRFSGRQFSNSRSEMNVSTLELGDSALYLCASSLANLPRDGYTFGSGTRLTVV.

The rearrangement joins TRBV5-4 to TRBJ2-7; a weak D match, TRBD2 (5 bases). CDR3 length equals 14 residues. CDR1 and CDR2 from the germline V gene are SGHNT and YYREEE (reference sequence). V lost 0 bases, J lost 6 bases, and 13 bases lay in between. CDR3 DNA sequence: TGTGCCAGCAGCTTGGGGTCCCCGGACTCCGAGCAGTACTTC. This encodes CASSLGSPDSEQYF.

V is TRBV18 and J is TRBJ1-6, with TRBD1 matching over 9 bases. Germline trimming cut 3 bases from V and 0 bases from J; bases unmatched to any gene: 9. Germline CDR1 KGHSH, CDR2 LQKENI. This CDR3 is built from 19 residues. DNA of the CDR3: TGTGCCAGCTCACCGGACAGGGGCCGAATGAGCTCCTATAATTCACCCCTCCACTTT. Protein: CASSPDRGRMSSYNSPLHF.

This rearrangement joins TRBV28 to TRBJ2-7; 8 positions match TRBD1. The V gene's germline CDR1 is MDHEN and CDR2 SYDVKM. J gave up 6 bases and V 6 bases, and 13 bases lay outside the gene matches. This CDR3 has 15 amino acids. This chain's CDR3 is CASSTPFGQGGEQYF. CDR3 sequence (DNA): TGTGCCAGCAGCACTCCCTTCGGACAGGGCGGCGAGCAGTACTTC.

This chain connects TRBV19 to TRBJ1-1, with a weak D call TRBD1 (6 bases). Trimming removed 4 bases from V and 1 base from J, with 13 bases in between. Germline lookup yields CDR1 LNHDA and CDR2 SQIVND (reference sequence). The CDR3 spans 15 residues. CDR3 DNA: TGTGCCAGTAGTACAGAGACAGGTAAGAACACTGAAGCTTTCTTT. This sequence encodes CASSTETGKNTEAFF.

CDR3 bases: TGTGCCTGGGGTACAGGAGGGGACTATGGCTACACCTTC. Amino acids: CAWGTGGDYGYTF. The chain recombines TRBV30 with TRBJ1-2; tentative D call: TRBD1 (5 bases). Germline assignment: CDR1 GTSNPN and CDR2 SVGIG (reference sequence). The CDR3 runs to 13 residues. The V end was cut by 5 bases, the J end by 3 bases, with 13 bases between.

This sequence joins TRBV19 and TRBJ1-1; 8 nucleotides line up with TRBD1. J was trimmed by 4 bases and V by 6 bases; bases with no gene match: 4. There are 13 residues in the CDR3. Germline CDR1 and CDR2: LNHDA and SQIVND (reference sequence). CDR3 nucleotides: TGTGCCAGTAGGCCGGACAGGGCCACTGAAGCTTTCTTT. It codes for CASRPDRATEAFF.

The chain joins TRBV7-2 to TRBJ2-7; tentative D call: TRBD1 (6 bases). Trimming took off 5 bases at V and 0 bases at J, with 11 bases between the two ends. Germline-derived CDR1 and CDR2 are SGHTA and FQGNSA. The CDR3 is 14 residues long. CDR3 DNA: TGTGCCAGCAGCGTACAGGGCCCCTCCTACGAGCAGTACTTC. It encodes CASSVQGPSYEQYF.

The V gene is TRBV19, the J gene TRBJ2-3; 10 bases align to TRBD2. Per the germline V gene, CDR1 is LNHDA and CDR2 is SQIVND (reference sequence). The CDR3 is 15 amino acids. J was trimmed by 2 bases and V by 4 bases; bases with no gene match: 3. The CDR3 bases are TGTGCCAGTAGTAAGCGGGGGGGCAACACAGATACGCAGTATTTT. Encoded protein: CASSKRGGNTDTQYF.

The sample holds one count of this clone. J is TRBJ2-1 and V is TRBV5-6, with 8 bases identical to TRBD1. V lost 4 bases, J lost 4 bases, and 10 bases stayed unmatched. Germline CDR1 SGHDT, CDR2 YYEEEE. The CDR3 is 16 amino acids. The CDR3 DNA is TGTGCCAGCAGCAGTTCGGGACAGGTCGTTTACAATGAGCAGTTCTTC. This sequence encodes CASSSSGQVVYNEQFF.

V usage is TRBV3-1 (or the pseudogene TRBV3-2) and J usage is TRBJ2-7; 10 positions agree with TRBD1. Germline loops: CDR1 LGHDT, CDR2 YNNKEL (reference sequence). Unmatched junction bases numbered 7, after V lost 3 bases and J lost 2 bases. The CDR3 totals 16 residues. The CDR3 DNA reads as TGTGCCAGCAGCCAGGACGGACAGGGGGAGACCTACGAGCAGTACTTC. This codes for CASSQDGQGETYEQYF.

The V call is TRBV2, the J call TRBJ2-1, with 7 bases lining up with TRBD1. This CDR3 comprises 14 residues. Germline lookup yields CDR1 SNHLY and CDR2 FYNNEI. The V and J ends lost 6 bases and 10 bases, in that order; junction bases with no gene match: 12. Here the CDR3 reads CASSPTTGAGEQFF. As DNA, the CDR3 is TGTGCCAGCAGCCCCACCACAGGGGCCGGCGAGCAGTTCTTC. The full variable domain, in which reference TRBV2 and TRBJ2-1 provide the parts outside the CDR3, is EPEVTQTPSHQVTQMGQEVILRCVPISNHLYFYWYRQILGQKVEFLVSFYNNEISEKSEIFDDQFSVERPDGSNFTLKIRSTKLEDSAMYFCASSPTTGAGEQFFGPGTRLTVL.

In its sample, this clone was seen once. At one of its ends the junction is not consistent with the germline gene, which may arise from a read error. The rearrangement links TRBV13 to TRBJ1-6; D is perhaps TRBD1 (6 bases). The CDR3 totals 16 residues. Germline V lookup: CDR1 PRHDT, CDR2 FYEKMQ (reference sequence). The CDR3 DNA is TGTGCCAGCAGTTTAGGGGGGGCGACCTATAATTCACCCCTCCACTTT. This encodes CASSLGGATYNSPLHF.

The CDR3 protein is CASSALTGSGSGELFF. The CDR3 nucleotides are TGCGCCAGCAGCGCACTGACAGGCTCGGGTTCCGGGGAGCTGTTTTTT. The rearrangement links TRBV5-1 to TRBJ2-2; TRBD1 might be the D (6 bases). Germline assignment: CDR1 SGHRS and CDR2 YFSETQ. This CDR3 contains 16 residues. Trimming took 4 bases from V and 6 from J, leaving 19 bases between them.